The rows below give T cell receptor beta chains drawn from one sample of a study of T cell clonotyping in hematopoietic cell transplantation. Measured with immunoSEQ multiplex PCR; TCRdb has only the in-frame clones, and not every one. The sample lists approximately 9,100 clones, 65% to 85% occurring once. The sample was peripheral blood mononuclear cells, taken before stem cell transplant. The receptors originated from a man aged 60 to 69 with acute myeloid leukemia. Some clones in this sample may be carry-over from other donors' samples. Both conserved end residues are part of each CDR3. The D gene is left open where the match is weak. Clone size is not always given. Where it is, it says once, few, many or a class for expanded clones.

V	size	J	D	DNA	CDR3
TRBV30	NA	TRBJ2-7	NA	TGTGCCTGGAGTGACCGGTACGAGCAGTACTTC	CAWSDRYEQYF
TRBV4-1	NA	TRBJ2-1	TRBD2	TGCGCCAGCAGCGGAAGAGGGAGGGCGGGAACCGCTCGGGAAAACAATGAGCAGTTCTTC	CASSGRGRAGTARENNEQFF
TRBV2	NA	TRBJ2-1	TRBD2	TGTGCCAGCAGTGAAGGGCGGGAGGTCAATGAGCAGTTCTTC	CASSEGREVNEQFF
TRBV7-6	few	TRBJ2-7	NA	TGTGCCAGCAGCCGGACAGAGTACTACGAGCAGTACTTC	CASSRTEYYEQYF
TRBV5-4	NA	TRBJ2-3	NA	TGTGCCAGCAGCTTGTCGGGTCCAGATACGCAGTATTTT	CASSLSGPDTQYF
TRBV30	NA	TRBJ2-5	TRBD2	TGTGCCTTCCAATCGGGACTAGCGGGGGGGGACGAAGAGACCCAGTACTTC	CAFQSGLAGGDEETQYF
TRBV2	NA	TRBJ2-5	NA	TGTGCCAGCAGTAACTACGGGCTCAGAGAGACCCAGTACTTC	CASSNYGLRETQYF
TRBV4-2	NA	TRBJ1-2	NA	TGTGCCAGCAGCCAAGATGAAGTTTCGGGCTATGGCTACACCTTC	CASSQDEVSGYGYTF
TRBV7-2	NA	TRBJ2-3	NA	TGTGCCAGCAGCTTAACCAGTGGGCCTACAGATACGCAGTATTTT	CASSLTSGPTDTQYF
TRBV28	NA	TRBJ1-2	TRBD1	TGTGCCAGCAGTTTATTCTCAGGGGGCGTCTATGGCTACACCTTC	CASSLFSGGVYGYTF
TRBV28	NA	TRBJ1-5	NA	TGTGCCAGCAGTTTCCCAGGGAGGAGCAATCAGCCCCAGCATTTT	CASSFPGRSNQPQHF
TRBV18	NA	TRBJ1-1	NA	TGTGCCAGCTCACCACAAGTAGACAGGAATACTGAAGCTTTCTTT	CASSPQVDRNTEAFF
TRBV7-6	NA	TRBJ1-4	NA	TGTGCCAGCAGCTTAGCTCCAGGGACTAATGAAAAACTGTTTTTT	CASSLAPGTNEKLFF
TRBV6-5	NA	TRBJ2-7	NA	TGTGCCAGCAGCCGGGAGTCCTCCTACGAGCAGTACTTC	CASSRESSYEQYF
TRBV9	NA	TRBJ2-1	NA	TGTGCCAGCAGCGTAGACGGCTTGGGGCCCTACAATGAGCAGTTCTTC	CASSVDGLGPYNEQFF
TRBV11-2	NA	TRBJ2-7	NA	TGTGCCAGCAGCCCAAGCTACGAGCAGTACTTC	CASSPSYEQYF
TRBV9	NA	TRBJ1-1	NA	TGTGCCAGCAGCGGAGGTATGGGGCGGGTGACTGAAGCTTTCTTT	CASSGGMGRVTEAFF
TRBV2	NA	TRBJ2-5	TRBD1	TGTGCCAGCGGTCCCGGGACAGGGGCCGAGACCCAGTACTTC	CASGPGTGAETQYF
TRBV13	NA	TRBJ2-7	NA	TGTGCCAGCAGCTTAGGTGATTTGGAGCGGACCTCCTACGAGCAGTACTTC	CASSLGDLERTSYEQYF
TRBV5-1	NA	TRBJ1-2	TRBD1	TGCGCCAGCAGCCCGGGACAGAGGGTAGGCTACACCTTC	CASSPGQRVGYTF
TRBV4-1	NA	TRBJ2-7	NA	TGCGCCAGCAGCCAAAGCACAGGGATCTCCTACGAGCAGTACTTC	CASSQSTGISYEQYF
TRBV6-5	NA	TRBJ1-6	NA	TGTGCCAGCCGATGGGGAGTCTATAATTCACCCCTCCACTTT	CASRWGVYNSPLHF